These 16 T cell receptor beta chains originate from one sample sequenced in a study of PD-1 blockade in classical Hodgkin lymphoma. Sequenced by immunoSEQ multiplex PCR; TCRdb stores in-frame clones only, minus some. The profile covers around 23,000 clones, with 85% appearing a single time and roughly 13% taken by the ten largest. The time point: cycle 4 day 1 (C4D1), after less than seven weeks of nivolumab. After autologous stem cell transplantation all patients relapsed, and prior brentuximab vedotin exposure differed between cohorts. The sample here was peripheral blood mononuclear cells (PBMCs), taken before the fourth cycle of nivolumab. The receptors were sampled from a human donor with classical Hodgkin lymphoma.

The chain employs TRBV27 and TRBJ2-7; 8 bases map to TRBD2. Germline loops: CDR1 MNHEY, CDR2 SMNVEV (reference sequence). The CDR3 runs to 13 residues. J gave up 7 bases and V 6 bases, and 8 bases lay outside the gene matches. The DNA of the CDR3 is TGTGCCAGCAGATCCCCGGGGGGGTGGGAGCAGTACTTC. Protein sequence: CASRSPGGWEQYF.

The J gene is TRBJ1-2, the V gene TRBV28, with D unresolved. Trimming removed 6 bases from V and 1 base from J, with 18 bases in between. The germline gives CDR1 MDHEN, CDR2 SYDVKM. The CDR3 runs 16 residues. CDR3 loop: CASSQPLGADNYGYTF. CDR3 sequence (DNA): TGTGCCAGCAGCCAACCCCTGGGAGCAGATAACTATGGCTACACCTTC.

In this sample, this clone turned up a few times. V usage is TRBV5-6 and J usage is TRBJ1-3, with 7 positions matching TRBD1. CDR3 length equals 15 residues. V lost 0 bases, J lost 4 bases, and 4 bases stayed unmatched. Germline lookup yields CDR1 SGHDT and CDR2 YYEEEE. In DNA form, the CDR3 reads TGTGCCAGCAGCTTGGCCCGGACAGGAGGAAACACCATATATTTT. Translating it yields CASSLARTGGNTIYF.

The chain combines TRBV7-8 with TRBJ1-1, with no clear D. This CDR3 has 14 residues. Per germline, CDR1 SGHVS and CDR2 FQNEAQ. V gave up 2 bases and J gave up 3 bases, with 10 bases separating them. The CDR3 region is CASSLREGDTEAFF. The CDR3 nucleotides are TGTGCCAGCAGCTTACGGGAGGGAGACACTGAAGCTTTCTTT.

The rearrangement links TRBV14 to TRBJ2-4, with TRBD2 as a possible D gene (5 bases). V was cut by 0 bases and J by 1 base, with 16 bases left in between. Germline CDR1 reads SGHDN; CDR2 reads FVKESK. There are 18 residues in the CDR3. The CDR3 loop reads CASSQDGGIARAKNIQYF. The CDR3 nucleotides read TGTGCCAGCAGCCAAGATGGAGGAATAGCCCGGGCCAAAAACATTCAGTACTTC. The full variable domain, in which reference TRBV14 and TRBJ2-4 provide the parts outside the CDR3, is EAGVTQFPSHSVIEKGQTVTLRCDPISGHDNLYWYRRVMGKEIKFLLHFVKESKQDESGMPNNRFLAERTGGTYSTLKVQPAELEDSGVYFCASSQDGGIARAKNIQYFGAGTRLSVL.

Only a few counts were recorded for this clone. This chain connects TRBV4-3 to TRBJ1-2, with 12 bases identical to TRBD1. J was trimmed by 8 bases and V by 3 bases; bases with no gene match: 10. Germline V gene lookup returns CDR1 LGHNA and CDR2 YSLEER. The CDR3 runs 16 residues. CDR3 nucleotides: TGCGCCAGCAGCCACACATCGGGACAGGGGGCGCGGGGCTACACCTTC. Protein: CASSHTSGQGARGYTF.

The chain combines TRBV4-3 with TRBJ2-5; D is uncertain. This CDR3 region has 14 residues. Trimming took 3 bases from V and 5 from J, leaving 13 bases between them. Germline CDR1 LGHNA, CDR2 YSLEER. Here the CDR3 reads CASSQRAGFETQYF. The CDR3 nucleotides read TGCGCCAGCAGCCAGCGCGCTGGTTTCGAGACCCAGTACTTC.

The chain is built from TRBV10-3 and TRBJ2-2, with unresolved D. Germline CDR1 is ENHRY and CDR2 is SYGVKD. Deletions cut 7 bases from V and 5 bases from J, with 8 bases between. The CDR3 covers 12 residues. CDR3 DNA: TGTGCCATCACCCCGAGAACCGGGGAGCTGTTTTTT. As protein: CAITPRTGELFF.

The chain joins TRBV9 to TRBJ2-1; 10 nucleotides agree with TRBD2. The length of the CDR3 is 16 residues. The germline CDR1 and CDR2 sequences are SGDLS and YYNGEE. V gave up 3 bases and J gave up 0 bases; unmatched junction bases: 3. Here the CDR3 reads CASSDLAGDSYNEQFF. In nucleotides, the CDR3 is TGTGCCAGCAGCGATCTAGCGGGGGACTCCTACAATGAGCAGTTCTTC.

The CDR3 nucleotides read TGTGCCAGCAGCTTAGGGCACGGCCCACAAAAACTGTTTTTT. The encoded protein is CASSLGHGPQKLFF. V and J are TRBV7-8 and TRBJ1-4, with D unresolved. V gave up 1 base and J gave up 9 bases, with 12 bases separating them. The CDR3 contains 14 residues. CDR1 and CDR2 from the germline V gene are SGHVS and FQNEAQ.

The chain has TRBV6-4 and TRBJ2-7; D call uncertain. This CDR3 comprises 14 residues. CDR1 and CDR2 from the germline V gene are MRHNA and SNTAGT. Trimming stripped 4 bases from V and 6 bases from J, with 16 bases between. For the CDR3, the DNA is TGTGCCAGCAGTGCGGGCCTATTAATCGCCGAGCAGTACTTC. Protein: CASSAGLLIAEQYF.

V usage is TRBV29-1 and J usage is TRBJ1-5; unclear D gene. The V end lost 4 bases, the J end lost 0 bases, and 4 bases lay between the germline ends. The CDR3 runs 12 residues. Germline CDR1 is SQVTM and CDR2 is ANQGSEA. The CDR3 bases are TGCAGCGTTGCAGTTAGCAATCAGCCCCAGCATTTT. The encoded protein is CSVAVSNQPQHF.

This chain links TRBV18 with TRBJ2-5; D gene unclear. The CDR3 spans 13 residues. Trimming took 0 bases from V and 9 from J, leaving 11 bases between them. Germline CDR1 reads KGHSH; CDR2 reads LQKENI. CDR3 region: CASSPPTRRAQYF. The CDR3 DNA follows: TGTGCCAGCTCACCACCCACAAGAAGGGCCCAGTACTTC.

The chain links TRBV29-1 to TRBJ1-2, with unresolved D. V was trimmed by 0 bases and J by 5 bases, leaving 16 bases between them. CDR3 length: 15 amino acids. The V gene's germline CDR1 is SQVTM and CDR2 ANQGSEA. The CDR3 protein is CSVEDVQPGVYGYTF. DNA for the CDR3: TGCAGCGTTGAAGATGTACAGCCCGGGGTATATGGCTACACCTTC. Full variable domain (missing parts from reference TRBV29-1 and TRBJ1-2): SAVISQKPSRDICQRGTSLTIQCQVDSQVTMMFWYRQQPGQSLTLIATANQGSEATYESGFVIDKFPISRPNLTFSTLTVSNMSPEDSSIYLCSVEDVQPGVYGYTFGSGTRLTVV.

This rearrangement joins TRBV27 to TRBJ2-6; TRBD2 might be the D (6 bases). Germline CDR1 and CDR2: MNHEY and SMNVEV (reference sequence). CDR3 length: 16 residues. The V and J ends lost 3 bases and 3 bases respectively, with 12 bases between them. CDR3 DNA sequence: TGTGCCAGCAGTTTGTCATGGAGGGGTGGGGCCAACGTCCTGACTTTC. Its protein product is CASSLSWRGGANVLTF. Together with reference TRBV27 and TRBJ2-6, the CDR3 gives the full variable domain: EAQVTQNPRYLITVTGKKLTVTCSQNMNHEYMSWYRQDPGLGLRQIYYSMNVEVTDKGDVPEGYKVSRKEKRNFPLILESPSPNQTSLYFCASSLSWRGGANVLTFGAGSRLTVL.

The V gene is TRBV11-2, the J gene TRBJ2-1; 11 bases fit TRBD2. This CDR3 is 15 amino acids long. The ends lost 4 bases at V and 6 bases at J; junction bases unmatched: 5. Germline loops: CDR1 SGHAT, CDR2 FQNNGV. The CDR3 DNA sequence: TGTGCCAGCAGCTACACTAGCGGGAGTTTCAATGAGCAGTTCTTC. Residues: CASSYTSGSFNEQFF.